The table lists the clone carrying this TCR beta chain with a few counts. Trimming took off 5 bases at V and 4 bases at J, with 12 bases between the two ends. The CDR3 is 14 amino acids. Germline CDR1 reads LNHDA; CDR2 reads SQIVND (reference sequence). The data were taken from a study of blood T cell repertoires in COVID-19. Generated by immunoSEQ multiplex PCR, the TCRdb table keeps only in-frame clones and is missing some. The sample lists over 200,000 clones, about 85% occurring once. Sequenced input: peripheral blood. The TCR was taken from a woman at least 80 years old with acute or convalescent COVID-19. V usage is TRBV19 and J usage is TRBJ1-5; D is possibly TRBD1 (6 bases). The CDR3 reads CASSVDSQNQPQHF. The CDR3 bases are TGTGCCAGTAGTGTGGACAGCCAAAATCAGCCCCAGCATTTT.